Listed here is a single TCR beta chain. Its antigen is still unknown. The sample belongs to a study of response to subunit inactivated influenza vaccine. General observations from the study: Authors proposed each seasonal influenza vaccination draws in few new T cells.

Trimming removed 5 bases at V and 0 bases at J, with 8 bases between. Germline values: CDR1 KGHSH, CDR2 LQKENI. The CDR3 runs to 13 residues. Each CDR3 protein is one row after TCRdb ran MiXCR on the RT-PCR reads. The table records 710,000 or so distinct CDR3 sequences, 15% to 18% of them present only once. V usage is TRBV18 and J usage is TRBJ2-7; D gene ambiguous. The clonotype comes from a man between 50 and 59 years old who received an inactivated influenza vaccine. This specimen consisted of PBMCs from blood, obtained 11 to 12 days after vaccination. DNA of the CDR3: TGTGCCAGCTCAATGGACCTCTCCTACGAGCAGTACTTC. It specifies CASSMDLSYEQYF.